This is a list of T cell receptor beta chains from one sample in a study of breast tumors, draining lymph nodes, adjacent tissues. TCRdb independently ran MiXCR on the multiplex PCR reads; one entry per CDR3 protein. The sample holds around 21,000 distinct CDR3 sequences, around 41% seen once. Sequenced input: breast tumor tissue. The source of these receptors is a female donor with breast cancer. Some clones in this sample may be carry-over from other donors' samples. Each CDR3 is given with its conserved first and last residue. The order of the fields is J gene, V gene, clone size, D gene, CDR3 DNA, CDR3 protein. D genes are given only for firm matches. Only part of the rows carry a size: once, few, many, or a class if the clone is expanded.

TRBJ2-5	TRBV2	many	NA	TGTGCCAGCAGGGGGGGTCGGGAGACCCAGTACTTC	CASRGGRETQYF
TRBJ2-3	TRBV14	medium-sized	NA	TGTGCCAGCAGCCAAGAGGCTAGTGCTAATACAGATACGCAGTATTTT	CASSQEASANTDTQYF
TRBJ2-3	TRBV15	NA	TRBD2	TGTGCCACCAGCAGAGATGGGGCGGGAGGGAACACAGATACGCAGTATTTT	CATSRDGAGGNTDTQYF
TRBJ1-3	TRBV7-2	many	TRBD1	TGTGCCAGCAGCTACACAGGGGCCCCGAGCTCTGGAAACACCATATATTTT	CASSYTGAPSSGNTIYF
TRBJ2-5	TRBV9	NA	NA	TGTGCCAGCAGCGAGGGGGATTGGGGGATCGAGACCCAGTACTTC	CASSEGDWGIETQYF
TRBJ1-5	TRBV9	NA	NA	TGTGCCAGCCCCGGACAGCCGGGTTGGGACAATCAGCCCCAGCATTTT	CASPGQPGWDNQPQHF
TRBJ1-4	TRBV29-1	once	TRBD1	TGCAGCGTCCGGCATAAGACAGGGTTGTATGAAAAACTGTTTTTT	CSVRHKTGLYEKLFF
TRBJ2-7	TRBV11-2	NA	NA	TGTGCCAGCAGCGTTATGGGGGACCTACGCGTCTTGTACGAGCAGTACTTC	CASSVMGDLRVLYEQYF
TRBJ1-4	TRBV11-1	NA	NA	TGTGCCAGCAGCTTATGGGGGGACATGGAAAATGAAAAACTGTTTTTT	CASSLWGDMENEKLFF
TRBJ2-1	TRBV20-1	many	NA	TGCAGTGCGACGGAGGGGGTGGGTGAGCAGTTCTTC	CSATEGVGEQFF
TRBJ2-7	TRBV27	NA	NA	TGTGCCAGCAGTCGAGCATCAAGGGGTTACGAGCAGTACTTC	CASSRASRGYEQYF
TRBJ1-6	TRBV6-5	many	NA	TGTGCCAGCAGTTACTCAGGGGGGGATTCGGCCCTCCACTTT	CASSYSGGDSALHF
TRBJ2-4	TRBV6-6	NA	NA	TGTGCCAGCTGCCGGGCGGAAAACATTCAGTACTTC	CASCRAENIQYF
TRBJ2-2	TRBV7-8	NA	TRBD2	TGTGCCAGCAGCTTAGGAACCAGCGGGGAGTTGTTTTTT	CASSLGTSGELFF
TRBJ2-5	TRBV6-1	NA	NA	TGTGCCAGCAGTGGACGACTTCGCCAGGACGCGACCCAGTACTTC	CASSGRLRQDATQYF
TRBJ2-5	TRBV29-1	NA	TRBD1	TGCAGCGTGTCGGACAGGACGGGGGAGACCCAGTACTTC	CSVSDRTGETQYF
TRBJ2-2	TRBV11-3	NA	NA	TGTGCCAGCAGCCCAAGGGACTCCGCTCTTACCGGGGAGCTGTTTTTT	CASSPRDSALTGELFF
TRBJ2-7	TRBV4-1	many	NA	TGCGCCAGCAGCCATGGACTCGACCCCGAGCAGTACTTC	CASSHGLDPEQYF
TRBJ1-6	TRBV7-9	many	TRBD1	TGTGCCAGCAGCTCAAAACAGGGGGCGGGTAATTTTCCCCTCCACTTT	CASSSKQGAGNFPLHF
TRBJ2-7	TRBV10-2	NA	NA	TGCGCCAGCAGTGAGATGACAGTCTGGGAGCAGTACTTC	CASSEMTVWEQYF
TRBJ2-3	TRBV7-2	NA	NA	TGTGCCAGCAGCTTAGAGACAGTCACAGATACGCAGTATTTT	CASSLETVTDTQYF
TRBJ2-7	TRBV13	NA	TRBD2	TGTGCCAGCAGCTTAGGACTAGCGGGAACCTACGAGCAGTACTTC	CASSLGLAGTYEQYF
TRBJ2-2	TRBV11-2	NA	TRBD2	TGTGCCAGCAGTCCCCGCCGGGGGCTAGCGGGAGGGAGGAACACCGGGGAGCTGTTTTTT	CASSPRRGLAGGRNTGELFF
TRBJ1-4	TRBV15	NA	NA	TGTGCCACCAGCTCGGGCCCTCACCTAAGTGAAAAACTGTTTTTT	CATSSGPHLSEKLFF
TRBJ2-5	TRBV7-9	medium-sized	NA	TGTGCCAGCAGCGCTCTACGACAGCAAGAGACCCAGTACTTC	CASSALRQQETQYF
TRBJ1-4	TRBV2	NA	NA	TGTGCCAGCAAGGAGCAGGGGACATTTTACGAAAAACTGTTTTTT	CASKEQGTFYEKLFF
TRBJ2-1	TRBV10-1	many	NA	TGCGCCAGCAGTGAGAATCCAGGGAACGCGAATGAGCAGTTCTTC	CASSENPGNANEQFF
TRBJ1-6	TRBV20-1	many	TRBD1	TGCAGTGCGTCATATACAGGGGGCTTTTCTAATTCACCCCTCCACTTT	CSASYTGGFSNSPLHF
TRBJ2-5	TRBV7-9	NA	TRBD2	TGTGCCAGCAGCTATCCGGGACTAGCGGGAGGGGAGACCCAGTACTTC	CASSYPGLAGGETQYF
TRBJ1-2	TRBV12-3/TRBV12-4	many	TRBD1	TGTGCCAGCAGGCGCGGGACAGGGCGTTTCTATGGCTACACCTTC	CASRRGTGRFYGYTF
TRBJ2-2	TRBV7-3	NA	NA	NA	CASSFPGGEQYFGELFF
TRBJ2-3	TRBV10-3	NA	TRBD2	TGTGCCATCAACGCGGGGGGTAGCACAGATACGCAGTATTTT	CAINAGGSTDTQYF
TRBJ2-5	TRBV19	many	NA	TGTGCCGCCTCAGGGGACCAAGAGACCCAGTACTTC	CAASGDQETQYF
TRBJ2-2	TRBV9	NA	NA	TGTGCCAGCAGCTTGCGACTCAGCGGGGAGCTGTTTTTT	CASSLRLSGELFF
TRBJ2-1	TRBV6-6	few	TRBD2	TGTGCCAGCAGCGAGCGGGAGGGGAACAATGAGCAGTTCTTC	CASSEREGNNEQFF
TRBJ2-7	TRBV6-6	many	NA	TGTGCCAGCAGTTACTCGCTTCTTCGTGGTCTAGCGCTTTACGAGCAGTACTTC	CASSYSLLRGLALYEQYF
TRBJ2-7	TRBV6-2/TRBV6-3	NA	NA	TGTGCCAGCAATCCTATCGGACAGAGCTACGAGCAGTACTTC	CASNPIGQSYEQYF
TRBJ2-7	TRBV29-1	NA	NA	TGCAGCGTTGAAGATCCCGGGGAGCAGTACTTC	CSVEDPGEQYF
TRBJ2-7	TRBV2	many	TRBD1	TGTGCCATCGACAGGGAAGGATCCTACGAGCAGTACTTC	CAIDREGSYEQYF
TRBJ2-4	TRBV7-9	many	NA	TGTGCCAGCAGCTTAAGTGAGCTAGCCAAAAACATTCAGTACTTC	CASSLSELAKNIQYF
TRBJ2-2	TRBV4-1	few	TRBD1	TGCGCCAGCAGCCAAGATACAGGGGGCAAGTTCTCGAACACCGGGGAGCTGTTTTTT	CASSQDTGGKFSNTGELFF
TRBJ1-4	TRBV4-1	many	NA	TGCGCCAGCAGCCAAGACTCGGGGAGGGAATACGAAAAACTGTTTTTT	CASSQDSGREYEKLFF
TRBJ2-1	TRBV5-1	many	TRBD1	TGCGCCAGCAGCTTGGAGGGGACAGGGTTCGATGAGCAGTTCTTC	CASSLEGTGFDEQFF
TRBJ1-6	TRBV7-8	few	NA	TGTGCCAGCAGCTCTATCAATTCACCCCTCCACTTT	CASSSINSPLHF
TRBJ2-7	TRBV9	many	TRBD2	TGTGCCAGCAGCGCGCAGTCGGCGGGGGGACCCTACGAGCAGTACTTC	CASSAQSAGGPYEQYF
TRBJ2-3	TRBV25-1	NA	TRBD2	TGTGCCAGCAGTGACGGTAGCGGGGGGGCTAGCACAGATACGCAGTATTTT	CASSDGSGGASTDTQYF
TRBJ2-7	TRBV5-1	medium-sized	TRBD2	TGCGCCAGCAGCCCCGGACTAGCGGGGGGTTCTAACTACGAGCAGTACTTC	CASSPGLAGGSNYEQYF
TRBJ2-5	TRBV5-1	large	NA	TGCGCCAGCAGCTTGGACAGGTGGGTCGGGACCCAGTACTTC	CASSLDRWVGTQYF
TRBJ1-2	TRBV2	NA	NA	TGTGCCAGCAGCCCTGACAGCTGGGGCTACACCTTC	CASSPDSWGYTF
TRBJ2-3	TRBV2	once	NA	TGTGCCAGCAGGGGGGGACAGCTAACTAGCACAGATACGCAGTATTTT	CASRGGQLTSTDTQYF
TRBJ1-5	TRBV20-1	many	NA	TGCAGTGCTAGCCGGGGGGCAGGGGATCAGCCCCAGCATTTT	CSASRGAGDQPQHF
TRBJ1-5	TRBV7-8	many	NA	TGTGCCAGCAGCTTAGGTGTTCAGCCCCAGCATTTT	CASSLGVQPQHF
TRBJ2-1	TRBV20-1	many	TRBD2	TGCAGTGCCCCGGGACTAGCGCTCTATGAGCAGTTCTTC	CSAPGLALYEQFF